Sequencing of this TCR beta chain was carried out in a study of blood T cell repertoires in COVID-19. On the study more broadly: Specimens from acute and convalescent COVID-19 originated in the United States, Italy and Spain. T cells, B-cell-depleted T cells, or PBMCs supplied cDNA or gDNA.

Authors' processing steps: Reference gene primer amplification gave nucleated cell count estimates. This table comes from immunoSEQ multiplex PCR, and its TCRdb copy is limited to in-frame clones, with some not included. V and J calls and clone size are given by that table; D and trimming were obtained from the DNA. The profile covers about 89,000 clones, with around 72% appearing a single time and around 15% taken by the ten largest. The sequencing input was peripheral blood. The clonotype was recovered from a woman at least 80 years old with acute or convalescent COVID-19.

The CDR3 bases are TGTGCCAGCAGCCCGGGACAGGGGGCCCTCCACTTT. The encoded protein is CASSPGQGALHF. The gene calls are TRBV7-2 and TRBJ1-6; TRBD1 agrees at 11 bases. Germline V lookup: CDR1 SGHTA, CDR2 FQGNSA. The V and J ends lost 5 bases and 14 bases, in that order; junction bases with no gene match: 2. This CDR3 has 12 amino acids.